This entry concerns a single T cell receptor (beta chain). What it binds is not known. TCRdb's copy holds only in-frame clones and misses some; the assay was immunoSEQ multiplex PCR. Here the sample spans some 98,000 clones, approximately 90% being singletons. The data derive from a study of cytomegalovirus exposure and HLA in healthy donors. Study details: The use of the same platform for the approximately 110 validation repertoires and the roughly 680 first-cohort repertoires was reported by a later analysis.

Looked up from germline, CDR1 is SGDLS and CDR2 is YYNGEE. This CDR3 region has 14 residues. V dropped 7 bases and J dropped 8; count of bases not matched to a gene: 9. Study-wide results and limits: Among TCR beta chains, those listed as cytomegalovirus-associated numbered about 160.

The clonotype was recovered from a woman aged 25 to 45 in good health and CMV-seronegative. The sample was PBMCs. V usage is TRBV9 and J usage is TRBJ2-3, with 11 bases identical to TRBD2. DNA for the CDR3: TGTGCCAGCCAGACTAGCGGGGTGGACGGTACGCAGTATTTT. It is translated as CASQTSGVDGTQYF.